This TCR beta chain was identified during a study of blood T cell repertoires in COVID-19. Study-wide context: Samples representing acute and convalescent COVID-19 were sourced from the United States, Italy and Spain.

In the source study's methods: Reference gene primer amplification gave estimated nucleated cell counts. Method: immunoSEQ multiplex PCR; TCRdb's copy keeps in-frame clones and lacks some. V and J calls and clone size follow that table, whereas D and trimming were derived from the DNA. In the table there are under 350,000 clones, around 86% of which are singletons. V shed 7 bases and J 7 bases; nucleotides not matched to a gene: 3. CDR1 is MGHDK, CDR2 SYGVNS, per germline. This CDR3 has 14 residues. Source material: PBMCs or T cells enriched from blood (not recorded which). The TCR comes from a woman between 40 and 55 years old with acute COVID-19. The rearrangement links TRBV25-1 to TRBJ1-6, with 11 bases that match TRBD1. CDR3 amino acids: CASKGTGGNSPLHF. For the CDR3, the DNA is TGTGCCAGCAAGGGGACAGGGGGAAATTCACCCCTCCACTTT.